Below, 7 T cell receptor beta chains from the same sample are listed, as sequenced in a study of blood T cell repertoires in COVID-19. Measured with immunoSEQ multiplex PCR; TCRdb has only the in-frame clones, and not every one. Of about 100,000 clones listed, over 75% are singletons. Sequencing was carried out using peripheral blood. The receptors shown here come from a man in his thirties or forties in a cohort sampled during active COVID-19.

A few counts support this clone. V and J are TRBV10-1 and TRBJ2-3; 7 positions match TRBD2. The CDR3 contains 15 residues. CDR1 and CDR2 (germline): WNHNN, SYGVQD (reference sequence). V shed 3 bases and J 3 bases; nucleotides not matched to a gene: 6. The CDR3 region is CASSDQRGGTDTQYF. CDR3 sequence (DNA): TGCGCCAGCAGTGACCAGCGGGGAGGTACAGATACGCAGTATTTT.

The J gene is TRBJ2-7, the V gene TRBV29-1; 8 bases are shared with TRBD1. This CDR3 has 15 residues. Losses at the gene ends were 7 bases for V and 3 bases for J; bases not matched to a gene: 14. Per germline, CDR1 SQVTM and CDR2 ANQGSEA. DNA of the CDR3: TGCAGCGCTGCCGGCTATGACAGGGGCTTCTACGAGCAGTACTTC. This encodes CSAAGYDRGFYEQYF.

This chain links TRBV18 with TRBJ2-2; possibly TRBD1 for D (5 bases). Trimming took off 6 bases at V and 7 bases at J, with 9 bases between the two ends. There are 12 residues in the CDR3. Germline V lookup: CDR1 KGHSH, CDR2 LQKENI. CDR3 in DNA: TGTGCCAGCTCGCAGGGTCGCGGGGAGCTGTTTTTT. Residues: CASSQGRGELFF.

This rearrangement joins TRBV12-3 or TRBV12-4 to TRBJ1-2; D is undetermined. V was cut by 7 bases and J by 4 bases, with 13 bases left in between. This CDR3 spans 13 amino acids. CDR3 sequence reads: CASNGEPPYGYTF. The CDR3 DNA follows: TGTGCCAGCAACGGGGAACCCCCCTATGGCTACACCTTC.

The chain combines TRBV10-1 with TRBJ1-6; 10 bases match TRBD1. Per the germline V gene, CDR1 is WNHNN and CDR2 is SYGVQD (reference sequence). The J segment lost 6 bases and the V segment lost 2 bases, leaving 4 bases of the junction unmatched. The CDR3 contains 16 residues. In DNA form, the CDR3 reads TGCGCCAGCAGTGAGACCGGGACAGGGGCTAATTCACCCCTCCACTTT. Protein product: CASSETGTGANSPLHF.

This clone appeared a few times. V and J are TRBV7-9 and TRBJ1-5, with TRBD1 matching over 7 bases. V was pared by 5 bases and J by 3 bases, with 7 bases of the junction left unmatched. CDR3 length equals 15 residues. Germline V CDR1 and CDR2: SEHNR, FQNEAQ (reference sequence). The CDR3 loop reads CASSMGTVNNQPQHF. CDR3 nucleotide sequence: TGTGCCAGCAGCATGGGGACAGTCAACAATCAGCCCCAGCATTTT.

This chain links TRBV19 with TRBJ1-3; 8 nucleotides align to TRBD1. The CDR3 sequence is 13 residues long. Looked up from germline, CDR1 is LNHDA and CDR2 is SQIVND (reference sequence). With 4 bases clipped from V and 6 bases from J, the junction kept 2 bases outside the gene matches. The CDR3 DNA follows: TGTGCCAGTAGTACGACAGGGGCAAACACCATATATTTT. Translating it yields CASSTTGANTIYF.